This T cell receptor (beta chain) was sequenced during a study of PD-1 blockade in classical Hodgkin lymphoma. From germline, CDR1 is MNHEY and CDR2 SVGAGI. Deletions cut 2 bases from V and 0 bases from J, with 10 bases between. The CDR3 loop spans 15 amino acids. All patients experienced relapse after autologous stem cell transplantation, and brentuximab vedotin exposure was variable. Libraries were prepared by immunoSEQ multiplex PCR; TCRdb keeps only in-frame clonotypes and omits some of them. This sample has about 58,000 clones; 75% to 95% occur once, and the top ten carry about 10%. The sequence was obtained from a human donor with classical Hodgkin lymphoma. V is TRBV6-5 and J is TRBJ1-1, with D possibly TRBD1 on 5 matching bases. The input for sequencing was peripheral blood mononuclear cells (PBMCs), taken before the second cycle of nivolumab. The CDR3 DNA sequence: TGTGCCAGCAGTTACCAGGGAACCCTGAACACTGAAGCTTTCTTT. Residues: CASSYQGTLNTEAFF.